These T cell receptor beta chains were read from a single sample in a study of response to subunit inactivated influenza vaccine. Via MiXCR, TCRdb re-called the RT-PCR reads, giving one row per CDR3 protein. The sample holds roughly 700,000 distinct CDR3 sequences, approximately 14% seen once. The sample consisted of PBMCs from blood, taken 11 to 12 days after vaccination. These receptors were collected from a man aged 45-65 years who received an inactivated influenza vaccine. Both conserved end residues are part of each CDR3. D genes are given only for firm matches. The size of a clone is reported for some rows only, either as once, few or many, or as a class for expanded clones.

TRBV3-1,few,TRBD1,TRBJ2-7,15,TGTGCCAGCAGCCAAGGTTGGGACAGGCCTTCCGAGCAGTACTTC,CASSQGWDRPSEQYF
TRBV20-1,many,-,TRBJ2-7,13,TGCAGTGCTAGTCGCACAGTATCCTACGAGCAGTACTTC,CSASRTVSYEQYF
TRBV5-1,few,-,TRBJ2-3,15,TGCGCCAGCAGCCGGACGGTAGGAAACACAGATACGCAGTATTTT,CASSRTVGNTDTQYF
TRBV12-3/TRBV12-4,many,-,TRBJ2-1,13,TGTGCCAGCAGTTTAGCCCTAGCCACTGAGCAGTTCTTC,CASSLALATEQFF
TRBV7-2,few,TRBD2,TRBJ2-1,17,TGTGCCAGCAGCATAATAGCGGGAGGGCCTTCCTACAATGAGCAGTTCTTC,CASSIIAGGPSYNEQFF
TRBV13,-,-,TRBJ2-1,11,TGTGCCAGCAGCACCACAGACGAGCAGTTCTTC,CASSTTDEQFF
TRBV12-3/TRBV12-4,-,TRBD2,TRBJ2-1,15,TGTGCCAGCAGCCGACTAGCGGGGGACTGGTATGAGCAGTTCTTC,CASSRLAGDWYEQFF
TRBV15,-,-,TRBJ1-4,13,TGTGCCACCAGCAGAGATCCTGTTGAAAAACTGTTTTTT,CATSRDPVEKLFF
TRBV5-1,-,-,TRBJ1-4,15,TGCGCCAGCAGCTTGAACAGAAGTCCTAATGAAAAACTGTTTTTT,CASSLNRSPNEKLFF
TRBV28,-,TRBD1,TRBJ1-4,15,TGTGCCAGCAGTGGCAGGGGGCAAGCAGGTGAAAAACTGTTTTTT,CASSGRGQAGEKLFF
TRBV5-8,-,TRBD1,TRBJ1-1,12,TGTGCCAGCAGACGGGGACAGGGGGTAACGTTCTTT,CASRRGQGVTFF
TRBV29-1,-,-,TRBJ2-2,14,TGCAGCGCCCGGGACCTTCCGGGGACCGGGGAGCTGTTTTTT,CSARDLPGTGELFF
TRBV20-1,-,-,TRBJ2-3,15,TGCAGTGCTAGAGCGGCCGGGAGATCCACAGATACGCAGTATTTT,CSARAAGRSTDTQYF
TRBV20-1,few,TRBD2,TRBJ2-3,15,TGCAGTGCTCCCAAAGCGGGAGCGCACACAGATACGCAGTATTTT,CSAPKAGAHTDTQYF
TRBV11-2,few,-,TRBJ2-5,14,TGTGCCAGCAGCCCCCGGGTAGGACAAGAGACCCAGTACTTC,CASSPRVGQETQYF
TRBV7-2,few,-,TRBJ2-3,14,TGTGCCAGCAGCGGACAATCTCGCACAGATACGCAGTATTTT,CASSGQSRTDTQYF
TRBV11-2,few,-,TRBJ1-1,13,TGTGCCAGCAGCGTACAGGTGAACACTGAAGCTTTCTTT,CASSVQVNTEAFF
TRBV7-9,-,-,TRBJ2-1,11,TGTGCCAGCACCATGGGTCGTGAGCAGTTCTTC,CASTMGREQFF
TRBV20-1,-,TRBD1,TRBJ2-7,13,TGCAGTGCTAGAGACGACAGGGCTCAGGAGCAGTACTTC,CSARDDRAQEQYF
TRBV5-1,few,TRBD2,TRBJ2-1,15,TGCGCCAGCAGCTTGGTTTCTAGCGGGAAGGGTGAGCAGTTCTTC,CASSLVSSGKGEQFF
TRBV11-2,-,TRBD1,TRBJ1-4,16,TGTGCCAGCAGCCCTCGTAGACAGGGCGGAAATGAAAAACTGTTTTTT,CASSPRRQGGNEKLFF
TRBV10-3,-,-,TRBJ2-5,15,TGTGCCATCAGTGAGGCAGGGAAGAGCCAAGAGACCCAGTACTTC,CAISEAGKSQETQYF
TRBV12-3/TRBV12-4,-,-,TRBJ2-6,15,TGTGCCAGCAGTGGGGGGGCGAATGGGGCCAACGTCCTGACTTTC,CASSGGANGANVLTF
TRBV18,-,TRBD1,TRBJ2-7,16,TGTGCCAGCTCACCGCTACACCGGGACAGGGCCTACGAGCAGTACTTC,CASSPLHRDRAYEQYF
TRBV9,-,-,TRBJ1-6,14,TGTGCCAGCAGCGTAGAATACAGAAATTCACCCCTCCACTTT,CASSVEYRNSPLHF
TRBV5-4,-,-,TRBJ2-7,13,TGTGCCAGCAGCCAAAGCGACCTCTACGAGCAGTACTTC,CASSQSDLYEQYF
TRBV4-1,few,TRBD1,TRBJ2-1,13,TGCGCCAGCGGGACAGGGGGCCACAATGAGCAGTTCTTC,CASGTGGHNEQFF
TRBV12-3/TRBV12-4,-,-,TRBJ2-5,14,TGTGCCAGCAGGGAGACAGGCGGGGGAGAGACCCAGTACTTC,CASRETGGGETQYF
TRBV7-9,-,-,TRBJ2-5,15,TGTGCCACGGACACGATGTTGTTGTACCAAGAGACCCAGTACTTC,CATDTMLLYQETQYF
TRBV20-1,-,-,TRBJ2-7,14,TGCAGTGCTAGAGATGCGACAAGCTCCTACGAGCAGTACTTC,CSARDATSSYEQYF
TRBV10-3,few,-,TRBJ1-1,14,TGTGCCATCAGTACCCTGCCAGCTGTCACTGAAGCTTTCTTT,CAISTLPAVTEAFF
TRBV6-5,-,-,TRBJ2-7,11,TGTGCCAGCATGGGGGGCTACGAGCAGTACTTC,CASMGGYEQYF
TRBV12-3/TRBV12-4,-,-,TRBJ2-4,13,TGTGCCAGCAGTTTAAACGCCAAAAACATTCAGTACTTC,CASSLNAKNIQYF
TRBV20-1,few,TRBD2,TRBJ2-2,16,TGCAGTGCTAGGTTGCTAGCGGACCTCAACACCGGGGAGCTGTTTTTT,CSARLLADLNTGELFF
TRBV7-8,-,-,TRBJ1-6,16,TGTGCCAGCAGCTTTGACTCTCAGTCCTATAATTCACCCCTCCACTTT,CASSFDSQSYNSPLHF
TRBV5-1,few,-,TRBJ2-7,14,TGCGCCAGCAGCTCAATGACAGGAAACGACGAGCAGTACTTC,CASSSMTGNDEQYF
TRBV29-1,few,-,TRBJ2-5,13,TGCAGCGTTGAGTCGGGTACTGTGAAGACCCAGTACTTC,CSVESGTVKTQYF
TRBV4-1,-,-,TRBJ1-2,14,TGCGCCAGCAGCCAAGTCAGGCCCAGCTATGGCTACACCTTC,CASSQVRPSYGYTF
TRBV5-1,many,-,TRBJ1-2,15,TGCGCCAGCAGCTTGGATCCGGGGGCCACTCCCGGCTACACCTTC,CASSLDPGATPGYTF
TRBV27,-,TRBD1,TRBJ2-5,14,TGTGCCAGCAGTAAGCAGGGGGCCGGCGAGACCCAGTACTTC,CASSKQGAGETQYF
TRBV28,many,-,TRBJ2-1,15,TGTGCCAGCAGTCCCCTGGGTCAGGGGAACAATGAGCAGTTCTTC,CASSPLGQGNNEQFF
TRBV4-1,-,-,TRBJ2-7,13,TGCGCCAGCAGCCAAGACCTTTACTACGAGCAGTACTTC,CASSQDLYYEQYF
TRBV12-3/TRBV12-4,many,-,TRBJ2-7,15,TGTGCCAGCAGTTTAAGATCGCAGGCGGCGCACGAGCAGTACTTC,CASSLRSQAAHEQYF
TRBV5-1,-,TRBD1,TRBJ2-7,12,TGCGCCAGCAGAGGAGACAGGGTACAACAGTACTTC,CASRGDRVQQYF
TRBV20-1,few,-,TRBJ2-3,14,TGCAGTGCTAGAGTCCCTAGCGAGGGGGATACGCAGTATTTT,CSARVPSEGDTQYF
TRBV6-1,few,-,TRBJ2-2,15,TGTGCCAGCAGCCCCCCTCGGTCGGGGACCGGGGAGCTGTTTTTT,CASSPPRSGTGELFF
TRBV12-3/TRBV12-4,-,-,TRBJ2-7,13,TGTGCCAGCGGGGGGGCAGCCATCTACGAGCAGTACTTC,CASGGAAIYEQYF
TRBV10-3,few,TRBD1,TRBJ2-7,14,TGTGCCATCAGTGTTCCGGGACAGCCCTACGAGCAGTACTTC,CAISVPGQPYEQYF
TRBV25-1,-,-,TRBJ2-1,14,TGTGCCAGCAGTGTGCCGGGGGCGTTTAATGAGCAGTTCTTC,CASSVPGAFNEQFF
TRBV7-2,few,TRBD2,TRBJ2-3,15,TGTGCCAGCAGCTTAGACGTCCGACTAGCGGGGGGAAGAGATTTT,CASSLDVRLAGGRDF
TRBV27,many,TRBD2,TRBJ2-5,14,TGTGCCAGCAGTTTTTCGCGGGAGTCGGAGACCCAGTACTTC,CASSFSRESETQYF
TRBV18,-,-,TRBJ1-1,16,TGTGCCAGCTCACCGCGGGGGATTGAGTGGGTTACTGAAGCTTTCTTT,CASSPRGIEWVTEAFF
TRBV20-1,-,TRBD2,TRBJ2-3,16,TGCAGTGCTAGAGGGGAAGCGGGGGGTAGCACAGATACGCAGTATTTT,CSARGEAGGSTDTQYF
TRBV12-3/TRBV12-4,-,TRBD2,TRBJ2-7,12,TGTGCCAGCAGCCAGCGGGGGGTCGAGCAGTACTTC,CASSQRGVEQYF
TRBV10-3,-,-,TRBJ1-5,14,TGTGCCATCAGCGACAAGAATAGCAATCAGCCCCAGCATTTT,CAISDKNSNQPQHF
TRBV7-2,few,TRBD1,TRBJ2-1,16,TGTGCCAGCAGCCCGCGGACAGGGGGCGCGGGCAATGAGCAGTTCTTC,CASSPRTGGAGNEQFF
TRBV2,few,-,TRBJ2-5,14,TGTGCCAGCAGTGCTTATGGTGGCCAAGAGACCCAGTACTTC,CASSAYGGQETQYF
TRBV7-2,many,-,TRBJ2-2,15,TGTGCCAGCAGCCCCGGAGGCGGGAACACCGGGGAGCTGTTTTTT,CASSPGGGNTGELFF
TRBV7-6,-,TRBD1,TRBJ1-4,13,TGTGCCAGCAGCTTTACGACAGGGGAAAAACTGTTTTTT,CASSFTTGEKLFF